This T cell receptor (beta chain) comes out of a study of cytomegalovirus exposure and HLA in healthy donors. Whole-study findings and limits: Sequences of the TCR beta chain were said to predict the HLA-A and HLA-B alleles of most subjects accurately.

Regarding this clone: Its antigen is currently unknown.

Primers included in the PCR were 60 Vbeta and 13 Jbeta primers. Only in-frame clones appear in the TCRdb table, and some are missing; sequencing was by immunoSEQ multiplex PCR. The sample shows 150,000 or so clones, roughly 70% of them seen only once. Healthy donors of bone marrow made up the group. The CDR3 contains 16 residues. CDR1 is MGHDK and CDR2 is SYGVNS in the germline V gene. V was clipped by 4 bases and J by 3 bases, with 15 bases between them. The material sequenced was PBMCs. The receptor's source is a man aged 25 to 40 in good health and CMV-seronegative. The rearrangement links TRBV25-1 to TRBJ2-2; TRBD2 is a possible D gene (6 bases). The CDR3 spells CASSGGAASDTGELFF. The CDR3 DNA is TGTGCCAGCAGTGGGGGAGCGGCTAGCGACACCGGGGAGCTGTTTTTT.